This T cell receptor beta chain was identified in a study of blood T cell repertoires in COVID-19. About the study: T cells, B-cell-depleted T cells, or PBMCs provided the cDNA or gDNA that served as material.

TCRdb's copy holds only in-frame clones and misses some; the assay was immunoSEQ multiplex PCR. The data contain more than 90,000 clones, roughly nine tenths of them singletons. This clone was counted once. Seattle patients were enrolled while actively infected and followed longitudinally. Deletions cut 1 base from V and 7 bases from J, with 13 bases between. The germline V gene has CDR1 KGHSH and CDR2 LQKENI. CDR3 length: 15 residues. The sample taken for sequencing was peripheral blood. This receptor was identified in a woman aged 60-75 years with COVID-19, enrolled during active disease. V usage is TRBV18 and J usage is TRBJ1-4; D ambiguous. For the CDR3, the DNA is TGTGCCAGCTCACCACAGCGGTCGGGGAGTGAAAAACTGTTTTTT. Residues: CASSPQRSGSEKLFF.